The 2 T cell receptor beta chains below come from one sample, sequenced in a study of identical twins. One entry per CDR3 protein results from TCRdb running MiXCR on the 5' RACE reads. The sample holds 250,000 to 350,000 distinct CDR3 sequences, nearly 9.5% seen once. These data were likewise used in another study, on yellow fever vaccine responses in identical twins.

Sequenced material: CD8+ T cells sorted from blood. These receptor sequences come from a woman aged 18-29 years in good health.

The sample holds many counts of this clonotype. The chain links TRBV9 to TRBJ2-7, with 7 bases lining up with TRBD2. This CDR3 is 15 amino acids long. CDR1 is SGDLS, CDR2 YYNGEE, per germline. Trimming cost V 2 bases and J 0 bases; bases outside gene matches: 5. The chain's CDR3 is CASSVTSQSSYEQYF. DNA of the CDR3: TGTGCCAGCAGCGTGACTAGCCAGAGCTCCTACGAGCAGTACTTC.

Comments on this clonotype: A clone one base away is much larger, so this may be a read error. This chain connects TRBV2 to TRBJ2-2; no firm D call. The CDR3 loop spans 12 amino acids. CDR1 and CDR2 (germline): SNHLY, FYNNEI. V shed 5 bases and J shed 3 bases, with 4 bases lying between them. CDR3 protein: CASSKYTGELFF. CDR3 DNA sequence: TGTGCCAGCAGTAAATACACCGGGGAGCTGTTTTTT.